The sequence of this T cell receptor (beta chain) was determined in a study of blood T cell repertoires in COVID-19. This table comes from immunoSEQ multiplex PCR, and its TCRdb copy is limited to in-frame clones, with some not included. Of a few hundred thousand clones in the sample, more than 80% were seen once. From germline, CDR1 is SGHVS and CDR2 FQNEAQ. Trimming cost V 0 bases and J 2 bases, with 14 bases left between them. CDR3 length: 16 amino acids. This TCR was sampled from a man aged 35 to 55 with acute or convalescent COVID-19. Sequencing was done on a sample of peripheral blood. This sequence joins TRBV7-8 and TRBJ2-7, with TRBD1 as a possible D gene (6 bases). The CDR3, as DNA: TGTGCCAGCAGCTTAGCTTCCGGGACAAATACCTACGAGCAGTACTTC. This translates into CASSLASGTNTYEQYF. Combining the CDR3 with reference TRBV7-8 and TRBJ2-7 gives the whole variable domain GAGVSQSPRYKVAKRGQDVALRCDPISGHVSLFWYQQALGQGPEFLTYFQNEAQLDKSGLPSDRFFAERPEGSVSTLKIQRTQQEDSAVYLCASSLASGTNTYEQYFGPGTRLTVT.